Presented here are 24 T cell receptor beta chains from one specimen sequenced in a study of T cells in localized non-small cell lung cancer. The data were produced by immunoSEQ multiplex PCR, yet TCRdb's version contains in-frame clones alone and is incomplete. This sample carries about 1,300 clones, 20% to 25% of them seen once, and the ten largest clones take approximately 28%. The material was lung tumor tissue, obtained before any cancer treatment. The receptors stem from a man aged 35 to 70 with stage III lung adenocarcinoma.

In its sample, this clone was seen once. The V gene is TRBV14, the J gene TRBJ2-3, with 8 bases matching TRBD2. The germline V gene encodes CDR1 SGHDN and CDR2 FVKESK. This CDR3 has 15 amino acids. V lost 8 bases, J lost 3 bases, and 10 bases stayed unmatched. CDR3 residues: CASAARAGVTDTQYF. Here the CDR3 DNA reads TGTGCCAGCGCTGCAAGAGCGGGAGTTACAGATACGCAGTATTTT.

This clone occurred a few times. This chain connects TRBV9 to TRBJ1-4; 8 bases map to TRBD1. Germline V CDR1 and CDR2: SGDLS, YYNGEE. This CDR3 spans 13 amino acids. J lost 7 bases, V lost 3 bases, and 2 bases had no gene match. CDR3 in amino acids: CASSAGGVEKLFF. The CDR3 region has the DNA TGTGCCAGCAGCGCAGGGGGCGTTGAAAAACTGTTTTTT.

The V and J genes are TRBV6-8 and TRBJ1-1; D uncertain. The CDR3 spans 13 residues. The germline gives CDR1 MNHGY, CDR2 SAAAGT. The V end lost 6 bases, the J end lost 3 bases, and 11 bases lay between the germline ends. CDR3: CASRVIEHTEAFF. CDR3 DNA sequence: TGTGCCAGCAGGGTGATTGAGCACACTGAAGCTTTCTTT.

The chain couples TRBV6-8 to TRBJ1-3; D unresolved. From germline, CDR1 is MNHGY and CDR2 SAAAGT. This CDR3 has 15 residues. Trimming removed 5 bases at V and 0 bases at J, with 11 bases between. Written as DNA, the CDR3 is TGTGCCAGCAGTGAGACTCCGAGCTCTGGAAACACCATATATTTT. As protein: CASSETPSSGNTIYF.

By share of the sample, this clone is medium-sized. This chain uses TRBV11-3 with TRBJ1-3, with 7 bases aligning to TRBD1. The J segment lost 6 bases and the V segment lost 1 base, leaving 6 bases of the junction unmatched. The CDR3 runs 15 residues. CDR1 SGHNT and CDR2 YENEEA come from the germline V gene. CDR3 residues: CASSLGQGYTNTIYF. In DNA, the CDR3 is TGTGCCAGCAGCTTAGGACAGGGCTACACAAACACCATATATTTT.

The chain is built from TRBV5-1 and TRBJ2-2; 7 nucleotides align to TRBD1. J lost 0 bases, V lost 4 bases, and 3 bases had no gene match. The CDR3 loop spans 15 amino acids. Germline V gene lookup returns CDR1 SGHRS and CDR2 YFSETQ. The CDR3 loop is CASSGQGANTGELFF. The DNA of the CDR3 is TGCGCCAGCAGCGGGCAGGGGGCGAACACCGGGGAGCTGTTTTTT.

This clone was seen more than once but under ten times. The rearrangement uses TRBV11-3 and TRBJ2-3, with 8 bases lining up with TRBD2. Germline-derived CDR1 and CDR2 are SGHNT and YENEEA. The CDR3 totals 15 residues. V was pared by 2 bases and J by 3 bases, with 4 bases of the junction left unmatched. CDR3 residues: CASSLSGSGTDTQYF. The CDR3 coding sequence is TGTGCCAGCAGCTTAAGCGGGAGTGGGACAGATACGCAGTATTTT.

This clone has more than one count but fewer than ten. The V and J genes are TRBV6-8 and TRBJ2-5; D is unresolved. CDR1 is MNHGY and CDR2 is SAAAGT in the germline V gene. Trimming took 10 bases from V and 3 from J, leaving 12 bases between them. The CDR3 is 12 amino acids. The CDR3 region has the DNA TGTGCCATCAGCCAAGGGAAAGAGACCCAGTACTTC. Residues: CAISQGKETQYF.

This clone was counted only a few times. The V call is TRBV11-3, the J call TRBJ2-1; no definite D call. Trimming took off 5 bases at V and 7 bases at J, with 15 bases between the two ends. Germline values: CDR1 SGHNT, CDR2 YENEEA. The CDR3 consists of 14 residues. CDR3 DNA sequence: TGTGCCAGCAGCCTACCAACTCAGATGAATGAGCAGTTCTTC. Protein product: CASSLPTQMNEQFF.

This clone rates as medium-sized. This CDR3 is CASSLGLRETQYF. The CDR3 DNA reads TGTGCCAGCAGCTTAGGGCTCCGGGAGACCCAGTACTTC. The chain joins TRBV7-2 to TRBJ2-5; D unresolved. Trimming removed 1 base from V and 5 bases from J, with 8 bases in between. The CDR3 has 13 amino acids. The V gene's germline CDR1 is SGHTA and CDR2 FQGNSA.

This clone was counted between two and nine times. The rearrangement links TRBV23-1 to TRBJ2-1; unclear D gene. TRBV23-1 is marked as an open reading frame, function uncertain. The CDR3 covers 13 residues. With 6 bases removed from V and 3 bases from J, the gap between germline ends came to 9 bases. CDR3 region: CASSFGVYNEQFF. The CDR3 DNA reads as TGCGCCAGCAGCTTTGGGGTCTACAATGAGCAGTTCTTC.

Within the sample, this clone is medium-sized. CDR3 coding DNA: TGTGCCAGCAGCCCACGACAAGGGGCGACCTACGAGCAGTACTTC. It codes for CASSPRQGATYEQYF. V is TRBV9 and J is TRBJ2-7; possible D gene TRBD1, 5 bases. This CDR3 region has 15 residues. The germline CDR1 and CDR2 sequences are SGDLS and YYNGEE. The V and J ends lost 4 bases and 2 bases respectively, with 16 bases between them.

The chain combines TRBV10-2 with TRBJ2-1; D not certain. The V end was cut by 7 bases, the J end by 0 bases, with 10 bases between. The CDR3 loop spans 14 amino acids. CDR1 and CDR2 from the germline V gene are WSHSY and SAAADI. CDR3 residues: CASTFRGSYNEQFF. The DNA for the CDR3 is TGCGCCAGCACGTTTCGCGGCTCCTACAATGAGCAGTTCTTC.

This clone is classed as large. V usage is TRBV11-3 and J usage is TRBJ2-1; D gene ambiguous. In germline, CDR1 is SGHNT, CDR2 YENEEA. The CDR3 length is 14 residues. V was pared by 5 bases and J by 3 bases, with 11 bases between. The DNA for the CDR3 is TGTGCCAGCAGCGGTCCCTCCAGCTACAATGAGCAGTTCTTC. Encoded protein: CASSGPSSYNEQFF.

The chain links TRBV11-3 to TRBJ1-1, with D unresolved. Between the trimmed V and J ends, which lost 2 bases and 2 bases, there was a span of 15 bases. The CDR3 extends over 16 amino acids. Looked up from germline, CDR1 is SGHNT and CDR2 is YENEEA. Here the CDR3 DNA reads TGTGCCAGCAGCTTAATAGGCTGGGGTTTAAACACTGAAGCTTTCTTT. Translated, it gives CASSLIGWGLNTEAFF.

This sequence joins TRBV15 and TRBJ2-5; D is unresolved. Germline V gene sequence: CDR1 LNHNV, CDR2 YYDKDF (reference sequence). The V gene lost 7 bases and the J gene lost 2 bases, with 14 bases spanning the gap. This CDR3 is 14 amino acids long. The CDR3 DNA reads TGTGCCACCACCGCTGAGGCGGCACAAGAGACCCAGTACTTC. It translates to CATTAEAAQETQYF.

The chain has TRBV11-3 and TRBJ1-3; 11 bases align to TRBD1. Germline-derived CDR1 and CDR2 are SGHNT and YENEEA. This CDR3 spans 15 amino acids. V gave up 5 bases and J gave up 4 bases; unmatched junction bases: 4. CDR3 residues: CASSRGQGGGNTIYF. CDR3 sequence (DNA): TGTGCCAGCAGCAGGGGACAGGGGGGCGGAAACACCATATATTTT. The full variable domain, completed using reference TRBV11-3 and TRBJ1-3, is EAGVVQSPRYKIIEKKQPVAFWCNPISGHNTLYWYLQNLGQGPELLIRYENEEAVDDSQLPKDRFSAERLKGVDSTLKIQPAELGDSAVYLCASSRGQGGGNTIYFGEGSWLTVV.

This clone occurred a few times. The rearrangement uses TRBV1 and TRBJ2-1; the table's TRBD2 call for D was not verified on the DNA. TRBV1 is a pseudogene segment. CDR3 length: 14 residues. The CDR3 nucleotides are TGCACCAGCAGAACGGGACTAGCGGGAAATGAGCAGTTCTTC. Its protein is CTSRTGLAGNEQFF.

The chain recombines TRBV28 with TRBJ2-6, with D perhaps assigned TRBD1 or TRBD2 (5 bases each). V was clipped by 8 bases and J by 0 bases, with 8 bases between them. Per the germline V gene, CDR1 is MDHEN and CDR2 is SYDVKM. The CDR3 has 14 amino acids. CDR3 in amino acids: CASGTDSGANVLTF. The CDR3, as DNA: TGTGCCAGCGGGACCGACTCTGGGGCCAACGTCCTGACTTTC.

This clone ranks as medium-sized. The chain has TRBV11-3 and TRBJ1-2, with 9 bases that match TRBD1. The J segment lost 4 bases and the V segment lost 3 bases, leaving 3 bases of the junction unmatched. Germline values: CDR1 SGHNT, CDR2 YENEEA. There are 14 residues in the CDR3. The CDR3 DNA reads TGTGCCAGCAGCTTGGGGACAGGGCCCTATGGCTACACCTTC. Translating gives CASSLGTGPYGYTF. The whole variable domain, remainder taken from reference TRBV11-3 and TRBJ1-2, is EAGVVQSPRYKIIEKKQPVAFWCNPISGHNTLYWYLQNLGQGPELLIRYENEEAVDDSQLPKDRFSAERLKGVDSTLKIQPAELGDSAVYLCASSLGTGPYGYTFGSGTRLTVV.

This clone was seen a handful of times. The chain uses TRBV15 and TRBJ2-7, with 10 bases matching TRBD1. Germline V gene sequence: CDR1 LNHNV, CDR2 YYDKDF (reference sequence). The CDR3 sequence is 14 residues long. The ends lost 5 bases at V and 7 bases at J; junction bases unmatched: 8. CDR3: CATSRDRGSGEQYF. The CDR3 DNA sequence: TGTGCCACCAGCCGGGACAGGGGTTCGGGAGAGCAGTACTTC.

This clone was seen a few times. CDR3 DNA: TGTGCCAGCAGCTTCGGACAGGTAACCTACGAGCAGTACTTC. Translation gives CASSFGQVTYEQYF. The rearrangement uses TRBV11-3 and TRBJ2-7; 7 bases are a match to TRBD1. The CDR3 runs to 14 residues. With 3 bases clipped from V and 2 bases from J, the junction kept 4 bases outside the gene matches. CDR1 SGHNT and CDR2 YENEEA come from the germline V gene.

The chain links TRBV28 to TRBJ2-1; possible D gene TRBD2, 6 bases. This CDR3 has 15 amino acids. The germline V gene encodes CDR1 MDHEN and CDR2 SYDVKM. Trimming shortened V by 6 bases and J by 7 bases, and 19 bases separated the two germline ends. CDR3 in amino acids: CASRPEGPRKNEQFF. For the CDR3, the DNA is TGTGCCAGCAGGCCGGAGGGCCCTCGTAAAAATGAGCAGTTCTTC. The complete variable domain, with remaining parts taken from reference TRBV28 and TRBJ2-1, reads DVKVTQSSRYLVKRTGEKVFLECVQDMDHENMFWYRQDPGLGLRLIYFSYDVKMKEKGDIPEGYSVSREKKERFSLILESASTNQTSMYLCASRPEGPRKNEQFFGPGTRLTVL.

A few counts support this clone. The gene calls are TRBV6-8 and TRBJ2-7; 15 bases agree with TRBD2. Germline CDR1 MNHGY, CDR2 SAAAGT. V shed 5 bases, J shed 3 bases, and the junction held 14 bases outside the gene matches. There are 19 residues in the CDR3. The CDR3 loop is CASSRGLGTSGRNGYEQYF. The CDR3 DNA reads TGTGCCAGCAGTAGGGGCCTTGGGACTAGCGGGAGGAATGGCTACGAGCAGTACTTC.